One TCR beta chain is described in this entry. The same CDR3 arises from other DNA sequences in this sample as well. The sample is drawn from a study of blood T cell repertoires in COVID-19. Study context: Sites across the United States, Italy and Spain contributed samples from acute and convalescent COVID-19. The cDNA or gDNA used as material had been derived from T cells, B-cell-depleted T cells, or PBMCs.

Original processing methods: It was from reference gene primer amplification that nucleated cell counts were estimated. Profiling relied on immunoSEQ multiplex PCR, and the TCRdb table lists in-frame clones only, not all of them. The D gene and trimming were derived from the DNA, and the V and J assignments and clone size from that table. The table lists about 150,000 clones, about four fifths of them singletons. With 1 base clipped from V and 6 bases from J, the junction kept 7 bases outside the gene matches. This CDR3 is 15 amino acids long. CDR1 is MNHNS and CDR2 is SASEGT in the germline V gene. Sequencing input: peripheral blood. J is TRBJ2-3 and V is TRBV6-1; 7 bases line up with TRBD1. This receptor was identified in a man in his 60s with acute or convalescent COVID-19. CDR3 bases: TGTGCCAGCAGTGAAGGCTCAGGGGGTCAGGATACGCAGTATTTT. Protein product: CASSEGSGGQDTQYF.